A selection of T cell receptor beta chains follows, all from one sample in a study of cytomegalovirus exposure and HLA in healthy donors. Generated by immunoSEQ multiplex PCR, the TCRdb table keeps only in-frame clones and is missing some. The sample contains hundreds of thousands of clones, approximately 80% of which appear only once. Input material: PBMCs. These receptors were taken from a man aged 25-40 years in good health and CMV-seronegative. CDR3s include the opening cysteine and the closing phenylalanine or tryptophan.

v_call: TRBV11-2
cdr3_aa: CASSLVPAGGPFEQFF

v_call: TRBV10-3
cdr3_aa: CAISDTQGGDEQYF

v_call: TRBV2
cdr3_aa: CASGLGDTQYF

v_call: TRBV5-1
cdr3_aa: CASSGGTSYNEQFF

v_call: TRBV6-5
cdr3_aa: CASSYYGDNEQFF

v_call: TRBV10-3
cdr3_aa: CAISNGLAGAFYEQYF

v_call: TRBV11-2
cdr3_aa: CASSLPGHPTGELFF

v_call: TRBV9
cdr3_aa: CASSVAVGGSTDTQYF

v_call: TRBV14
cdr3_aa: CASSPVYYRGDPNTEAFF

v_call: TRBV19
cdr3_aa: CASSITADNEQFF

v_call: TRBV7-9
cdr3_aa: CASSLGGGAWDEQFF

v_call: TRBV28
cdr3_aa: CASSSGQGMDLIGELFF

v_call: TRBV28
cdr3_aa: CASTSRLGYTF

v_call: TRBV5-1
cdr3_aa: CASTLSYNEQFF

v_call: TRBV2
cdr3_aa: CASSVEASYEQYF

v_call: TRBV27
cdr3_aa: CASSFRQTGGANEKLFF

v_call: TRBV6-1
cdr3_aa: CASSEDRVHNQPQHF

v_call: TRBV6-5
cdr3_aa: CASSPGLTSTDTQYF

v_call: TRBV6-5
cdr3_aa: CASNDRRRMNTEAFF

v_call: TRBV28
cdr3_aa: CASRAGQSYEQYF

v_call: TRBV6-1
cdr3_aa: CASSEQVWLEQYF

v_call: TRBV5-4
cdr3_aa: CASSFLDRGSTGGYTF

v_call: TRBV19
cdr3_aa: CASSMEGRLNNEQYF

v_call: TRBV5-1
cdr3_aa: CASRRTASSYEQYF

v_call: TRBV7-9
cdr3_aa: CASSLRQASYEQYF

v_call: TRBV5-4
cdr3_aa: CASSSQGSGNTIYF

v_call: TRBV4-1
cdr3_aa: CASSQGTGGTDTQYF

v_call: TRBV29-1
cdr3_aa: CSVEGGQVTQYF

v_call: TRBV27
cdr3_aa: CASSEVVTDTQYF

v_call: TRBV4-2
cdr3_aa: CASSQDLGVNQPQHF

v_call: TRBV6-1
cdr3_aa: CASSERRRSYGYTF

v_call: TRBV7-9
cdr3_aa: CASSFIAGQYSPLHF

v_call: TRBV6-5
cdr3_aa: CASSYNRGSYEQYF

v_call: TRBV5-6
cdr3_aa: CASSLALGGGVNIQYF

v_call: TRBV6-1
cdr3_aa: CASSELRGAGYTF

v_call: TRBV29-1
cdr3_aa: CSVVFRFGYTF

v_call: TRBV6-5
cdr3_aa: CASSLWGQGWTEAFF

v_call: TRBV28
cdr3_aa: CASRGGGAYNEQFF

v_call: TRBV7-8
cdr3_aa: CASSLPGLYEQYF

v_call: TRBV18
cdr3_aa: CASTGLADYEQYF

v_call: TRBV4-1
cdr3_aa: CASSQAGTDYGYTF

v_call: TRBV7-8
cdr3_aa: CASSLRGTREQYF

v_call: TRBV6-6
cdr3_aa: CASRENAYNSPLHF

v_call: TRBV2
cdr3_aa: CASMEGTFSYEQYF